This T cell receptor beta chain was obtained from a study of cytomegalovirus exposure and HLA in healthy donors. The trim removed 7 bases at V and 8 bases at J, leaving 8 bases unmatched. Germline CDR1 reads MNHNS; CDR2 reads SASEGT. This CDR3 comprises 13 residues. With 60 Vbeta and 13 Jbeta primers, the PCR was carried out. This table comes from immunoSEQ multiplex PCR, and its TCRdb copy is limited to in-frame clones, with some not included. The sample contains about 100,000 clones, roughly 77% of which appear only once. The receptor was isolated from a woman between 45 and 60 years old in good health and CMV-seropositive. The sample consisted of PBMCs. This sequence joins TRBV6-1 and TRBJ1-1; 9 positions match TRBD1. CDR3 loop: CASNRGPWQEAFF. DNA for the CDR3: TGTGCCAGCAACAGGGGGCCCTGGCAAGAAGCTTTCTTT.